The 29 T cell receptor beta chains below all came from one sample that was sequenced in a study of T-cell memory formation after mild COVID-19. TCRdb redid the calling of the 5' RACE reads with MiXCR, one entry per CDR3 protein. In the table there are hundreds of thousands of distinct CDR3 sequences, under 20% of which are singletons. The sample comprised PBMCs or a T cell subset sorted from them (not recorded which). These TCRs come from an adult woman who had mild COVID-19 (a few samples of this study predate the infection). Cell type and time point are not known.

The chain recombines TRBV21-1 with TRBJ1-5; the table's D call of TRBD1 was not tested on the DNA. TRBV21-1 is a recognized pseudogene. There are 16 residues in the CDR3. In DNA form, the CDR3 reads TGTGCCAGCAGCCCCCGGGCACAGGGGAAGCAGGAGCCCCAGCATTTT. This sequence encodes CASSPRAQGKQEPQHF.

This clonotype was detected many times. This sequence joins TRBV12-3 or TRBV12-4 and TRBJ1-6, with 7 bases lining up with TRBD1. The ends lost 0 bases at V and 7 bases at J; junction bases unmatched: 0. This CDR3 has 14 residues. CDR3 sequence (DNA): TGTGCCAGCAGTTTAGCAGGGGGCAATTCACCCCTCCACTTT. This translates into CASSLAGGNSPLHF.

The table lists this clonotype with a few counts. The gene calls are TRBV20-1 and TRBJ2-7, with a possible D match to TRBD2 (6 bases). Trimming removed 3 bases at V and 0 bases at J, with 18 bases between. This CDR3 region has 16 residues. The germline gives CDR1 DFQATT, CDR2 SNEGSKA (reference sequence). CDR3 region: CSARGMGSSASYEQYF. Written as DNA, the CDR3 is TGCAGTGCTAGGGGGATGGGTTCTAGCGCCTCCTACGAGCAGTACTTC.

The chain recombines TRBV11-2 with TRBJ2-2, with TRBD2 matching 7 bases. Germline lookup yields CDR1 SGHAT and CDR2 FQNNGV. The J segment lost 6 bases and the V segment lost 0 bases, leaving 10 bases of the junction unmatched. The CDR3 runs to 17 residues. The chain's CDR3 is CASSLEAFGGFPGELFF. In DNA, the CDR3 is TGTGCCAGCAGCTTAGAGGCATTCGGGGGGTTCCCCGGGGAGCTGTTTTTT.

This clonotype was found many times. The rearrangement links TRBV2 to TRBJ2-5; D tentatively reads TRBD1 or TRBD2 (5 bases each). The CDR3 contains 15 residues. CDR1 and CDR2 from the germline V gene are SNHLY and FYNNEI. V shed 6 bases and J shed 6 bases, with 20 bases lying between them. CDR3 coding DNA: TGTGCCAGCAGAAACCGGGACCGTGTGGAACAGACCCAGTACTTC. Residues: CASRNRDRVEQTQYF. The complete variable domain, with remaining parts taken from reference TRBV2 and TRBJ2-5, reads EPEVTQTPSHQVTQMGQEVILRCVPISNHLYFYWYRQILGQKVEFLVSFYNNEISEKSEIFDDQFSVERPDGSNFTLKIRSTKLEDSAMYFCASRNRDRVEQTQYFGPGTRLLVL.

The chain uses TRBV18 and TRBJ2-3; D is unclear. The germline gives CDR1 KGHSH, CDR2 LQKENI. V lost 11 bases and J lost 3, with 18 bases in between. The CDR3 has 14 residues. The CDR3 DNA sequence: TGTGCCGACTCTAGGTTTCCCGGGACAGATACGCAGTATTTT. Translated: CADSRFPGTDTQYF.

This clonotype was seen many times. The rearrangement joins TRBV5-1 to TRBJ2-1; perhaps TRBD1 as D (5 bases). V was shortened by 4 bases and J by 3 bases, with 11 bases between the two germline ends. Germline V CDR1 and CDR2: SGHRS, YFSETQ. This CDR3 region has 14 residues. The CDR3 is CASSRGADYNEQFF. The CDR3 region has the DNA TGCGCCAGCAGCCGTGGGGCAGACTACAATGAGCAGTTCTTC.

J is TRBJ2-1 and V is TRBV11-2, with 7 bases that match TRBD2. Germline CDR1 reads SGHAT; CDR2 reads FQNNGV. The CDR3 consists of 15 residues. J was trimmed by 3 bases and V by 5 bases; bases with no gene match: 7. CDR3 DNA: TGTGCCAGCAGCACTTCTAGCGGAGGCTACAATGAGCAGTTCTTC. Protein product: CASSTSSGGYNEQFF.

The chain joins TRBV10-3 to TRBJ1-1; D unresolved. Germline CDR1 and CDR2: ENHRY and SYGVKD. CDR3 size: 14 residues. The V end was cut by 6 bases, the J end by 5 bases, with 16 bases between. The CDR3 sequence: CAIRPRTEMTEAFF. CDR3 in DNA: TGTGCCATCAGGCCCCGAACTGAGATGACTGAAGCTTTCTTT.

This clonotype has just a few counts. V gene TRBV28 combines with J gene TRBJ2-3; no definite D call. The ends were cut back, 5 bases at V and 1 base at J, with 13 bases in the middle. Per the germline V gene, CDR1 is MDHEN and CDR2 is SYDVKM. CDR3 size: 15 residues. The CDR3 bases are TGTGCCAGCAGTCCGAGGACGGTGGGCACAGATACGCAGTATTTT. Residues: CASSPRTVGTDTQYF. The full variable domain, rest sourced from reference TRBV28 and TRBJ2-3, is DVKVTQSSRYLVKRTGEKVFLECVQDMDHENMFWYRQDPGLGLRLIYFSYDVKMKEKGDIPEGYSVSREKKERFSLILESASTNQTSMYLCASSPRTVGTDTQYFGPGTRLTVL.

This clonotype was counted a few times. The CDR3 nucleotides read TGTGCCAGCAGTTACCCTTCGGGACTAGCGGGGAATGAGCAGTTCTTC. This encodes CASSYPSGLAGNEQFF. This chain uses TRBV6-5 with TRBJ2-1; 13 positions match TRBD2. Trimming cost V 2 bases and J 7 bases; bases outside gene matches: 5. The CDR3 has 16 residues. Germline assignment: CDR1 MNHEY and CDR2 SVGAGI.

The chain uses TRBV6-5 and TRBJ2-3; TRBD2 matches 10 bases. The CDR3 is 17 amino acids. Trimming took 0 bases from V and 6 from J; bases not matched to a gene: 9. Germline V gene lookup returns CDR1 MNHEY and CDR2 SVGAGI. CDR3 sequence reads: CASSYSRAGLAVDTQYF. In DNA, the CDR3 is TGTGCCAGCAGTTACTCGAGGGCCGGACTAGCGGTCGATACGCAGTATTTT.

The gene calls are TRBV4-1 and TRBJ2-3, with TRBD1 as a possible D gene (6 bases). This CDR3 is 15 amino acids long. Germline V lookup: CDR1 MGHRA, CDR2 YSYEKL. The V end was cut by 1 base, the J end by 6 bases, with 14 bases between. CDR3 residues: CASSQVFPRGDTQYF. In DNA, the CDR3 is TGCGCCAGCAGCCAAGTCTTTCCTAGGGGGGATACGCAGTATTTT.

This clonotype was seen at least ten times. V is TRBV25-1 and J is TRBJ2-7; D ambiguous. The CDR3 spans 11 residues. V shed 6 bases and J shed 2 bases, with 5 bases lying between them. CDR1 is MGHDK, CDR2 SYGVNS, per germline. The CDR3 protein is CASSRAYEQYF. The CDR3 DNA sequence: TGTGCCAGCAGCCGAGCCTACGAGCAGTACTTC.

J is TRBJ1-1 and V is TRBV5-5, with a weak D call TRBD1 (6 bases). This CDR3 has 13 amino acids. Trimming pared 2 bases from V and 6 bases from J, leaving 11 bases between. Germline V gene data show CDR1 as SGHKS and CDR2 as YYEKEE (reference sequence). CDR3 region: CASSLQGSPEAFF. DNA for the CDR3: TGTGCCAGCAGCTTACAGGGTTCTCCTGAAGCTTTCTTT.

The gene calls are TRBV30 and TRBJ1-5; the D is unclear. Germline values: CDR1 GTSNPN, CDR2 SVGIG (reference sequence). The CDR3 contains 13 residues. Trimming stripped 7 bases from V and 3 bases from J, with 13 bases between. The CDR3 region has the DNA TGTGCCTCCCAAGGGAGCCACAATCAGCCCCAGCATTTT. It yields the protein CASQGSHNQPQHF.

This sequence joins TRBV27 and TRBJ2-1; D is uncertain. V was cut by 5 bases and J by 1 base, with 3 bases left in between. This CDR3 is 12 amino acids long. Germline CDR1 MNHEY, CDR2 SMNVEV (reference sequence). CDR3 DNA sequence: TGTGCCAGCAGTGAATCCTACAATGAGCAGTTCTTC. This gives the protein CASSESYNEQFF.

This chain connects TRBV3-1 to TRBJ2-7, with 9 bases matching TRBD1. Germline assignment: CDR1 LGHDT and CDR2 YNNKEL (reference sequence). The CDR3 loop spans 16 amino acids. V was pared by 1 base and J by 0 bases, with 4 bases of the junction left unmatched. Here the CDR3 DNA reads TGTGCCAGCAGCCAAGCGGGACAGGGAAACTCCTACGAGCAGTACTTC. Its translation is CASSQAGQGNSYEQYF.

The genes are TRBV20-1 and TRBJ1-4, with 9 bases aligning to TRBD1. The germline V gene has CDR1 DFQATT and CDR2 SNEGSKA (reference sequence). This CDR3 has 10 amino acids. Losses at the gene ends were 6 bases for V and 17 bases for J; bases not matched to a gene: 7. The chain's CDR3 is CSATRDRDFF. The CDR3 DNA follows: TGCAGTGCAACCCGGGACAGGGACTTTTTT.

This clonotype was counted between two and nine times. This chain joins TRBV6-5 and TRBJ2-1; TRBD2 matches 12 bases. Germline V gene sequence: CDR1 MNHEY, CDR2 SVGAGI. The V and J ends lost 6 bases and 12 bases, in that order; junction bases with no gene match: 9. The CDR3 runs to 14 residues. The CDR3 protein is CASRPGLAGRRQFF. The DNA for the CDR3 is TGTGCCAGCAGGCCCGGACTAGCGGGGAGACGGCAGTTCTTC.

This clonotype has more than one count but fewer than ten. The chain joins TRBV6-5 to TRBJ2-3, with TRBD2 identical over 9 bases. V dropped 6 bases and J dropped 2; count of bases not matched to a gene: 9. Per the germline V gene, CDR1 is MNHEY and CDR2 is SVGAGI. There are 16 residues in the CDR3. CDR3 protein: CASRSYLAGDTDTQYF. CDR3 DNA: TGTGCCAGCAGGTCCTACTTAGCGGGAGACACAGATACGCAGTATTTT.

This clonotype was observed a few times. The rearrangement uses TRBV29-1 and TRBJ2-7, with D maybe TRBD1 (5 bases). The germline V and J ends were trimmed by 6 bases and 3 bases, with 12 bases remaining between them. The CDR3 contains 12 residues. Germline V lookup: CDR1 SQVTM, CDR2 ANQGSEA. The CDR3 here is CSVETDFYEQYF. The CDR3 DNA follows: TGCAGCGTGGAGACAGATTTCTACGAGCAGTACTTC.

This clonotype was seen more than once but under ten times. This sequence joins TRBV6-2 or TRBV6-3 and TRBJ2-7, with D maybe TRBD2 (5 bases). The germline CDR1 and CDR2 sequences are MNHEY and SVGEGT. V lost 7 bases to trimming and J lost 4 bases, with 20 bases between them. The length of the CDR3 is 15 residues. CDR3 DNA: TGTGCCAGCAATAGCGCCGGAGGTAATGAGTACGAGCAGTACTTC. Translation: CASNSAGGNEYEQYF.

The genes are TRBV9 and TRBJ1-2, with 10 bases fitting TRBD1. V lost 2 bases, J lost 6 bases, and 7 bases stayed unmatched. From germline, CDR1 is SGDLS and CDR2 YYNGEE. This CDR3 is 15 amino acids long. In DNA form, the CDR3 reads TGTGCCAGCAGCGTCAGCGGGACAGGGGCAAATGGCTACACCTTC. The encoded protein is CASSVSGTGANGYTF.

This clonotype showed up just a few times. This chain joins TRBV10-3 and TRBJ1-2; D is undetermined. CDR1 and CDR2 from the germline V gene are ENHRY and SYGVKD. This CDR3 contains 13 residues. V gave up 11 bases and J gave up 0 bases, with 13 bases separating them. Written as DNA, the CDR3 is TGTGCCGTAGGACCTTCCTCTAACTATGGCTACACCTTC. This codes for CAVGPSSNYGYTF.

This clonotype turned up a few times. The rearrangement links TRBV14 to TRBJ2-3; no definite D call. Per germline, CDR1 SGHDN and CDR2 FVKESK. The CDR3 has 12 amino acids. The V and J ends lost 4 bases and 8 bases respectively, with 10 bases between them. The DNA of the CDR3 is TGTGCCAGCAGCCGGACCCCAGGTACGCAGTATTTT. Translated: CASSRTPGTQYF.

This clonotype has only a few counts. The chain has TRBV29-1 and TRBJ1-1; D perhaps matches TRBD1 (5 bases). Germline lookup yields CDR1 SQVTM and CDR2 ANQGSEA. V lost 4 bases to trimming and J lost 6 bases, with 6 bases between them. This CDR3 is 10 amino acids long. CDR3 coding DNA: TGCAGCGTTGGGGACTCTGAAGCTTTCTTT. Translating gives CSVGDSEAFF.

V is TRBV18 and J is TRBJ2-5; tentative D call: TRBD2 (5 bases). V lost 4 bases and J lost 4, with 10 bases in between. This CDR3 has 13 residues. The germline CDR1 and CDR2 sequences are KGHSH and LQKENI. The CDR3 sequence: CASSRGRGETQYF. The CDR3 region has the DNA TGTGCCAGCTCACGAGGGAGAGGAGAGACCCAGTACTTC. The entire variable domain, with the rest obtained from reference TRBV18 and TRBJ2-5, is as follows: NAGVMQNPRHLVRRRGQEARLRCSPMKGHSHVYWYRQLPEEGLKFMVYLQKENIIDESGMPKERFSAEFPKEGPSILRIQQVVRGDSAAYFCASSRGRGETQYFGPGTRLLVL.

This clonotype showed up just a few times. The chain combines TRBV7-2 with TRBJ2-7; D possibly corresponds to TRBD1 (5 bases). There are 15 residues in the CDR3. Trimming cost V 5 bases and J 7 bases, with 21 bases left between them. The germline V gene has CDR1 SGHTA and CDR2 FQGNSA. The CDR3 region has the DNA TGTGCCAGCAGCCCAAGGGCCCTGGCTGCAGGGGAGCAGTACTTC. Encoded protein: CASSPRALAAGEQYF.